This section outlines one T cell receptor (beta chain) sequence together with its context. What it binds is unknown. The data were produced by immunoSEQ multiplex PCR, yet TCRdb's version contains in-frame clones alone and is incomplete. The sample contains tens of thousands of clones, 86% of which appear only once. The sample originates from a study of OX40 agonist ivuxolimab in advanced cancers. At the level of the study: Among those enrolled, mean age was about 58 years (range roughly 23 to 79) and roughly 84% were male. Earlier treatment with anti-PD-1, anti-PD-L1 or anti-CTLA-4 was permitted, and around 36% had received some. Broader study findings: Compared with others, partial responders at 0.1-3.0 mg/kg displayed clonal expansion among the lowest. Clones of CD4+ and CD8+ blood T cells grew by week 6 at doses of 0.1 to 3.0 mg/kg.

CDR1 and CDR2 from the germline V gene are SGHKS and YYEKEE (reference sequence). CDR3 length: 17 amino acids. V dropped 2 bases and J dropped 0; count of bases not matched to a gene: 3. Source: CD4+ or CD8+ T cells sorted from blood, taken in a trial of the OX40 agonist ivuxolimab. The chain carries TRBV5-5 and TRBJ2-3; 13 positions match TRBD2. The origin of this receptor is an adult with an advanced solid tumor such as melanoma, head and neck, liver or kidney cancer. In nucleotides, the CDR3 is TGTGCCAGCAGCTTACCGGGACTAGCGGGGAGCACAGATACGCAGTATTTT. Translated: CASSLPGLAGSTDTQYF.